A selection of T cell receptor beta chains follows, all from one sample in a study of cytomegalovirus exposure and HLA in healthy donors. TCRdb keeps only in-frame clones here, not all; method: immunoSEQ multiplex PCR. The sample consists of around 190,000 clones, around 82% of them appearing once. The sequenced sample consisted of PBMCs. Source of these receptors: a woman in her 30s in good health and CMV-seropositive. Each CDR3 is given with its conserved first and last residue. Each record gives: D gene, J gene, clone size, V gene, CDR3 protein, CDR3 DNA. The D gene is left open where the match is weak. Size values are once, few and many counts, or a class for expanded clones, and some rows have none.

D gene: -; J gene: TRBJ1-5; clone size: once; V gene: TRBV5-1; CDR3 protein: CASSLAGDSNQPQHF; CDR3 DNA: TGCGCCAGCAGCTTGGCAGGGGATAGCAATCAGCCCCAGCATTTT
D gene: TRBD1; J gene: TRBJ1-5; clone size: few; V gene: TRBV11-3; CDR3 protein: CASSFPGQGAFQPQHF; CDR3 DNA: TGTGCCAGCAGCTTCCCGGGACAGGGGGCCTTTCAGCCCCAGCATTTT
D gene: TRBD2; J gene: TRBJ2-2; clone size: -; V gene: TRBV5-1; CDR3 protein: CASSLSGSDTGELFF; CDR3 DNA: TGCGCCAGCAGCTTAAGCGGGAGTGACACCGGGGAGCTGTTTTTT
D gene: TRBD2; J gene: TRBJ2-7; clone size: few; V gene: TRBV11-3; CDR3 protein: CASSLGYSSGEGPYEQYF; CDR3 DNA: TGTGCCAGCAGCCTCGGTTACTCTAGCGGGGAGGGCCCCTACGAGCAGTACTTC
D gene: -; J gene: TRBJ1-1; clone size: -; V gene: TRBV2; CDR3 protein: CAHGGTGFVTEAFF; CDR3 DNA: TGTGCCCACGGGGGGACGGGTTTCGTCACTGAAGCTTTCTTT
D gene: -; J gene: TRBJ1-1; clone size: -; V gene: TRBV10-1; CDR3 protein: CASSESIRGLEAFF; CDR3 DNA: TGCGCCAGCAGTGAGTCGATTCGGGGACTTGAAGCTTTCTTT
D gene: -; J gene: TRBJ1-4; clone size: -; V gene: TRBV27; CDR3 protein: CASSLGLGGANEKLFF; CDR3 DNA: TGTGCCAGCAGTTTAGGACTGGGGGGAGCTAATGAAAAACTGTTTTTT
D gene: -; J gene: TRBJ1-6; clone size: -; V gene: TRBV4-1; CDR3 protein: CASSQEGRPLHF; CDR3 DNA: TGCGCCAGCAGCCAAGAGGGCCGCCCCCTCCACTTT
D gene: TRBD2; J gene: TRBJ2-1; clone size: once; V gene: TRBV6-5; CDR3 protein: CASSRGLAGGNEQFF; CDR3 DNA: TGTGCCAGCAGTCGCGGACTAGCGGGAGGGAATGAGCAGTTCTTC
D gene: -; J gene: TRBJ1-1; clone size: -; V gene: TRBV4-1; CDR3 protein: CASSPRGGNTEAFF; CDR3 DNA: TGCGCCAGCAGCCCGCGAGGGGGGAACACTGAAGCTTTCTTT
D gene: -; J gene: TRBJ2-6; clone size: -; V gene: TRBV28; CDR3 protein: CASGVENSGANVLTF; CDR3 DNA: TGTGCCAGCGGAGTGGAGAACTCTGGGGCCAACGTCCTGACTTTC
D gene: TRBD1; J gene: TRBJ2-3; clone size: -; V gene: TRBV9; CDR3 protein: CASTKTGDTDTQYF; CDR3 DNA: TGTGCCAGCACCAAGACAGGGGACACAGATACGCAGTATTTT
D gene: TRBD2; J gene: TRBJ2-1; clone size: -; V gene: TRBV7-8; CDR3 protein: CASSLLAGFSGRNEQFF; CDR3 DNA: TGTGCCAGCAGCTTACTAGCGGGGTTCTCGGGTAGGAATGAGCAGTTCTTC
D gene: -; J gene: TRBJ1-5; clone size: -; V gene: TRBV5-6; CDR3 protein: CASSGGTNQPQHF; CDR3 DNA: TGTGCCAGCAGCGGAGGGACCAATCAGCCCCAGCATTTT
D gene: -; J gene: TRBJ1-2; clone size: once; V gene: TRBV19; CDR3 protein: CASSLSIGQNYGYTF; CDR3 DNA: TGTGCCAGTAGCCTCAGTATCGGACAGAACTATGGCTACACCTTC
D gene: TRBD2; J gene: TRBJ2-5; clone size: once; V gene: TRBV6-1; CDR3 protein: CASTLGGSQETQYF; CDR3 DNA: TGTGCCAGCACCCTCGGGGGGTCACAAGAGACCCAGTACTTC
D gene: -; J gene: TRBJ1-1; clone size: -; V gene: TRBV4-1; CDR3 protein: CASSRIVGGEAFF; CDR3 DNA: TGCGCCAGCAGCCGGATAGTCGGGGGGGAAGCTTTCTTT
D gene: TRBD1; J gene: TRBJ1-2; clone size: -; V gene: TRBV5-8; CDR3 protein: CASSLQGAHGYTF; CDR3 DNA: TGTGCCAGCAGCTTACAGGGGGCGCATGGCTACACCTTC
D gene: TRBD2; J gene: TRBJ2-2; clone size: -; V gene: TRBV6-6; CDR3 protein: CASSYSREGTGELFF; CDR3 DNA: TGTGCCAGCAGTTACTCGAGGGAGGGCACCGGGGAGCTGTTTTTT
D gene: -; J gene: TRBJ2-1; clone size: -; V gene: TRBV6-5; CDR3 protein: CASSYSEYNEQFF; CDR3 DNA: TGTGCCAGCAGTTACTCGGAGTACAATGAGCAGTTCTTC
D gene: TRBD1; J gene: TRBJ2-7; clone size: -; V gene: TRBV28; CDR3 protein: CASSHRGLYEQYF; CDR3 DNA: TGTGCCAGCAGTCACAGGGGGCTCTACGAGCAGTACTTC
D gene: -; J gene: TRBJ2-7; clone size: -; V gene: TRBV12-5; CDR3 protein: CASGLDNSRGSEQYF; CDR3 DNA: TGTGCTAGTGGTTTGGATAATTCCAGGGGTTCCGAGCAGTACTTC